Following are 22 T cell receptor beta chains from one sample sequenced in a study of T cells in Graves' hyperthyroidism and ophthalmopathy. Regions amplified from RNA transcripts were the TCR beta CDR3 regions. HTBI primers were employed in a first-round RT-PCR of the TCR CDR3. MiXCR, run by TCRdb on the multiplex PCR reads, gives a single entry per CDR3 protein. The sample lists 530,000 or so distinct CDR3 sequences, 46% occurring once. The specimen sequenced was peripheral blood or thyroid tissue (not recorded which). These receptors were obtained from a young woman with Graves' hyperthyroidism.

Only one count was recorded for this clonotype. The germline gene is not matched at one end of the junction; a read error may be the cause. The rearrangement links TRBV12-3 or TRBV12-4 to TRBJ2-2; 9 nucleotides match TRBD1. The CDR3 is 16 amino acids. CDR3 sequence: CASSFSDRGGHRGAVF. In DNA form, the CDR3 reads TGTGCCAGCAGCTTTTCGGACAGGGGAGGCCACCGGGGAGCTGTTTTT.

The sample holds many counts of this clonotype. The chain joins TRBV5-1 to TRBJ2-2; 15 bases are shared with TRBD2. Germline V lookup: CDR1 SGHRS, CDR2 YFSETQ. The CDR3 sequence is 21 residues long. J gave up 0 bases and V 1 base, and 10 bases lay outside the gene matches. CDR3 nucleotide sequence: TGCGCCAGCAGCTTGAGGAGGGGGACTAGCGGGAGGACGACGAACACCGGGGAGCTGTTTTTT. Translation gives CASSLRRGTSGRTTNTGELFF.

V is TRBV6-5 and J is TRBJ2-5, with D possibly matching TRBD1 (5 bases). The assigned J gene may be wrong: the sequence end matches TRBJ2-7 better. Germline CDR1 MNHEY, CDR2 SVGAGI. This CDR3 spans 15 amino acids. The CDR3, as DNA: TGTGCCAGCAGTTACTCCAGGGCTGGCTCCTACGAGCAGTACTTC. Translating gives CASSYSRAGSYEQYF.

The CDR3 sequence: CSASPGVITEAFF. In nucleotides, the CDR3 is TGCAGTGCTAGTCCCGGGGTAATCACTGAAGCTTTCTTT. This chain connects TRBV20-1 to TRBJ1-1, with D unresolved. Germline CDR1 DFQATT, CDR2 SNEGSKA (reference sequence). V was clipped by 3 bases and J by 4 bases, with 12 bases between them. This CDR3 comprises 13 residues.

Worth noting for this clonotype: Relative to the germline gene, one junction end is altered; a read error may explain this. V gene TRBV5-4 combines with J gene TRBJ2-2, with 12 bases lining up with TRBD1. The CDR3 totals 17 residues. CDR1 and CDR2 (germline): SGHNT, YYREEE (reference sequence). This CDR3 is CASSHPGQGANGWELFF. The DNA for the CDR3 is TGCGCCAGCAGCCATCCGGGACAGGGGGCAAATGGCTGGGAGCTGTTTTTT.

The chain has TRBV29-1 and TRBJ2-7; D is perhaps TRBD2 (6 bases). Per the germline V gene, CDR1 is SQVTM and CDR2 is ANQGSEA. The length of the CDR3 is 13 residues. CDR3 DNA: TGCAGTTACGGGTCTAGCGCCCGCTACGAGCAGTACTTC. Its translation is CSYGSSARYEQYF.

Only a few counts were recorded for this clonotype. The CDR3 spells CATSDLRQGAGNEQFF. The CDR3 nucleotides are TGTGCCACCAGTGATTTGCGACAGGGGGCGGGAAATGAGCAGTTCTTC. The V call is TRBV24-1, the J call TRBJ2-5; 10 bases are a match to TRBD1. Near its end, the DNA agrees better with TRBJ2-1, so the J call may be wrong. CDR1 and CDR2 (germline): KGHDR, SFDVKD. CDR3 length: 16 residues.

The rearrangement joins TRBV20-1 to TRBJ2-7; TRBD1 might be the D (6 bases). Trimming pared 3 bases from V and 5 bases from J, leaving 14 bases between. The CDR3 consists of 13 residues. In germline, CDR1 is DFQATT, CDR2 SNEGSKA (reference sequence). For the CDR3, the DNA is TGCAGTGCTAGTCGAGGGGCAGGGGACGAGCAGTACTTC. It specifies CSASRGAGDEQYF.

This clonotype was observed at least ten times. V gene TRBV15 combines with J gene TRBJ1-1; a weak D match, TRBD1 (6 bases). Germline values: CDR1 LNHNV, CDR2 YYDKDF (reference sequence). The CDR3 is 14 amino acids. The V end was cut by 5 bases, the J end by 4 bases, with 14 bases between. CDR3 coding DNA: TGTGCCACCAGCGCCGGGACACTAATCACTGAAGCTTTCTTT. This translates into CATSAGTLITEAFF.

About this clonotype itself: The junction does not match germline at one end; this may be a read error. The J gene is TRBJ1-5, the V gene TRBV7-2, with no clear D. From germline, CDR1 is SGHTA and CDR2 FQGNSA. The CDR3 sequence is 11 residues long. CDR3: CASSLIGPQHF. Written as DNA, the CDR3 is TGCGCCAGCAGCCTTATTGGGCCCCAGCATTTT.

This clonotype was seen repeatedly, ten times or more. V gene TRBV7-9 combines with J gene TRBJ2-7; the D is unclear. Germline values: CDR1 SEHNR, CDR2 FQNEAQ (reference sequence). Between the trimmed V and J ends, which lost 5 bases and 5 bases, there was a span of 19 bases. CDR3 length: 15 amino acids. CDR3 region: CASSRSIGIEDEQYF. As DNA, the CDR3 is TGTGCCAGCAGCCGGAGTATCGGCATTGAGGACGAGCAGTACTTC.

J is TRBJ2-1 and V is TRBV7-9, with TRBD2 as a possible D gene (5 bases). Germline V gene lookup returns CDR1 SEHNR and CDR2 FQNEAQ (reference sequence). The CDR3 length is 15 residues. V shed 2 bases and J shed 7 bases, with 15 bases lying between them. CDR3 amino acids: CASSLFQRLDNEQFF. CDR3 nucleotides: TGTGCCAGCAGCTTATTCCAGCGGTTGGATAATGAGCAGTTCTTC.

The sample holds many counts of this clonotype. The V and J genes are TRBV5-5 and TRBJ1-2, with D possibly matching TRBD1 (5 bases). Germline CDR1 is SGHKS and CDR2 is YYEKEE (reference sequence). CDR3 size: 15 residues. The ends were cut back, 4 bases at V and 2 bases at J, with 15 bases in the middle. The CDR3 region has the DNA TGTGCCAGCAGCGAGGGACCCCTGTCAAACTATGGCTACACCTTC. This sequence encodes CASSEGPLSNYGYTF.

The CDR3 is CASSVRDSAYGEQYF. DNA of the CDR3: TGTGCCAGCAGCGTCCGGGACAGCGCTTATGGCGAGCAGTACTTC. The genes are TRBV11-1 and TRBJ2-7; 7 positions match TRBD1. This CDR3 is built from 15 residues. Looked up from germline, CDR1 is SGHAT and CDR2 is FQDESV (reference sequence). After removal of 5 bases from V and 6 bases from J, the junction contained 13 bases not matched to a gene.

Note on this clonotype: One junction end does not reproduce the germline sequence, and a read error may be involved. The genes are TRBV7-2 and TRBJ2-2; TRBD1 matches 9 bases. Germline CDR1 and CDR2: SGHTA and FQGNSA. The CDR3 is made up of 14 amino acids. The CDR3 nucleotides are TGCGCCAGCAGCTTGGGGACAGGGCTCGGGGAGCTGTTTTTT. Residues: CASSLGTGLGELFF.

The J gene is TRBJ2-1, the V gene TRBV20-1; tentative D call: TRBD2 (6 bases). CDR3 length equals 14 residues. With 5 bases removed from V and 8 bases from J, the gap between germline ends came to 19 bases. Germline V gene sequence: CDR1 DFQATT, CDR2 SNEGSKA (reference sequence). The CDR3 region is CSASRGAREDEQFF. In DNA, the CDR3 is TGCAGTGCTTCCCGAGGAGCCAGGGAGGATGAGCAGTTCTTC.

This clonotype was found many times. CDR3 nucleotides: TGTGCCAGCAGTGGGAAACAGGGGGCCCACTATGGCTACACCTTC. Encoded protein: CASSGKQGAHYGYTF. The V and J genes are TRBV25-1 and TRBJ1-2, with 9 nucleotides matching TRBD1. This CDR3 has 15 amino acids. Germline CDR1 MGHDK, CDR2 SYGVNS. Unmatched junction bases numbered 6, after V lost 4 bases and J lost 3 bases.

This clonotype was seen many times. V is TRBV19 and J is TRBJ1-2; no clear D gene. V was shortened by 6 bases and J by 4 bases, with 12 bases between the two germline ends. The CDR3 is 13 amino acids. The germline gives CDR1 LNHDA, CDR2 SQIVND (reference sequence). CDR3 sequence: CASSRVGIYGYTF. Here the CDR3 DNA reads TGTGCCAGTAGCCGGGTTGGGATCTATGGCTACACCTTC.

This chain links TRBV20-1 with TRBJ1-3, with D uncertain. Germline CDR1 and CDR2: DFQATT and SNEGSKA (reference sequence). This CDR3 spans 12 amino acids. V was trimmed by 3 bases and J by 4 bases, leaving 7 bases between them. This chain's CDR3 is CSARGAGNTIYF. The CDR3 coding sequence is TGCAGTGCTAGGGGTGCAGGAAACACCATATATTTT.

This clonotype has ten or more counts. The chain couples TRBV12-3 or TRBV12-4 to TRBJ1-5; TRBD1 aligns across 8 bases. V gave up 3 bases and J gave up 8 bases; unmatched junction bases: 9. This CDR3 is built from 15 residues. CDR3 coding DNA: TGTGCCAGCAGTTTGGACAGGGATGGGGGGAAGCCCCAGCATTTT. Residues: CASSLDRDGGKPQHF.

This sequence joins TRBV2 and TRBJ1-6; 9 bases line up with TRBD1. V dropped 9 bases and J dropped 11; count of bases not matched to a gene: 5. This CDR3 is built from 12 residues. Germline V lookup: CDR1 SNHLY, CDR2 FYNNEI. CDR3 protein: CARGTGITPLHF. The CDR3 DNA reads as TGTGCCAGAGGGACAGGGATCACACCCCTCCACTTT.

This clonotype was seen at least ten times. CDR3 DNA: TGTGCCAGCAGCCCGGGGCAGCCAGGAAACACCATATATTTT. Translating it yields CASSPGQPGNTIYF. V and J are TRBV7-9 and TRBJ1-3, with D possibly matching TRBD1 (5 bases). The CDR3 loop spans 14 amino acids. CDR1 is SEHNR, CDR2 FQNEAQ, per germline (reference sequence). The germline V and J ends were trimmed by 5 bases and 4 bases, with 12 bases remaining between them.